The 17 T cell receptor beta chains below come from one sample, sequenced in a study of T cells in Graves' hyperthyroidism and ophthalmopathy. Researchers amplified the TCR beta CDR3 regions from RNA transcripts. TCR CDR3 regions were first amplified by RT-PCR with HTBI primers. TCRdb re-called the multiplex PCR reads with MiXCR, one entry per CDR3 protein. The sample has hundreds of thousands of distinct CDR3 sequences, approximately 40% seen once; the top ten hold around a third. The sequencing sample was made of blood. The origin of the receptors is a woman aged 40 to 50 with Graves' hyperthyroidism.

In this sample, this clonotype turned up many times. The CDR3 bases are TGTGCCAGCAGCACAGCGGACAGGGCAAGTATAGGAGCTTTCTTT. Translation gives CASSTADRASIGAFF. The chain employs TRBV7-2 and TRBJ1-1; 8 bases agree with TRBD1. Germline trimming cut 5 bases from V and 10 bases from J; bases unmatched to any gene: 15. Germline V CDR1 and CDR2: SGHTA, FQGNSA. The CDR3 sequence is 15 residues long.

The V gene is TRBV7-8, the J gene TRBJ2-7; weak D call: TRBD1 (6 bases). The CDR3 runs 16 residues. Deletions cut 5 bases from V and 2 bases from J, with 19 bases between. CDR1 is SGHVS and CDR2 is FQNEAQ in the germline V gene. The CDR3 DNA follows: TGTGCCAGCAGCCAACAGACCGGGACAAGTACCTACGAGCAGTACTTC. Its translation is CASSQQTGTSTYEQYF.

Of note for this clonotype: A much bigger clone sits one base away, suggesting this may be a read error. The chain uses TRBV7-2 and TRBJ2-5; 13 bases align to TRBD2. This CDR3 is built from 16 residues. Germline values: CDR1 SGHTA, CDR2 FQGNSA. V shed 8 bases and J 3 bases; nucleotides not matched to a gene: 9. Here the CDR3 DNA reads TGTGCCAGCGGCGCCCGAGGGACTAGCGGGAAAGAGACCCAGTACTTC. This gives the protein CASGARGTSGKETQYF.

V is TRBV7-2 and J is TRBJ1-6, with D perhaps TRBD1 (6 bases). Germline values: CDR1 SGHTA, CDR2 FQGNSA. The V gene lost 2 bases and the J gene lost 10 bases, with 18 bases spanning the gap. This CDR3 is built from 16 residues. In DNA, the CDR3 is TGTGCCAGCAGCTTAAACGTTAGGGGGGTTAGGTCACCCCTCCACTTT. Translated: CASSLNVRGVRSPLHF. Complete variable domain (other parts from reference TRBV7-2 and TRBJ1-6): GAGVSQSPSNKVTEKGKDVELRCDPISGHTALYWYRQSLGQGLEFLIYFQGNSAPDKSGLPSDRFSAERTGGSVSTLTIQRTQQEDSAVYLCASSLNVRGVRSPLHFGNGTRLTVT.

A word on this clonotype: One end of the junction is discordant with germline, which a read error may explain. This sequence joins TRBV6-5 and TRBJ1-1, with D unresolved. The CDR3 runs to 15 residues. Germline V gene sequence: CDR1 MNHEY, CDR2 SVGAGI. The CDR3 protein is CAISYGVADPPRAFF. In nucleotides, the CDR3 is TGTGCCATCAGTTACGGCGTCGCCGATCCCCCTCGAGCTTTCTTT.

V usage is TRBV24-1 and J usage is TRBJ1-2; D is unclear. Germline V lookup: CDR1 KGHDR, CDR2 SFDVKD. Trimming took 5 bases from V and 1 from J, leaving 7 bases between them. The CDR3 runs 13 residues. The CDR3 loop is CATSVGVNYGYTF. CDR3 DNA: TGTGCCACCAGTGTTGGGGTTAACTATGGCTACACCTTC.

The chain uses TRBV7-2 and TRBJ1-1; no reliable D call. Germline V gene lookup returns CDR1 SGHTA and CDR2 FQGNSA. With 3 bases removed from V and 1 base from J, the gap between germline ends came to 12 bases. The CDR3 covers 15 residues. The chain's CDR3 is CASSFMTHSNTEAFF. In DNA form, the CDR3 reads TGTGCCAGCAGCTTTATGACACACTCGAACACTGAAGCTTTCTTT.

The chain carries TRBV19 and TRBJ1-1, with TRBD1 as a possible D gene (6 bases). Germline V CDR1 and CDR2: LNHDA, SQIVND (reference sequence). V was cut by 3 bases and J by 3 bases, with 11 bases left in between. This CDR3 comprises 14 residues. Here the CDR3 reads CASSIRGGDTEAFF. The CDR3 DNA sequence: TGTGCCAGTAGTATTCGGGGGGGCGACACTGAAGCTTTCTTT.

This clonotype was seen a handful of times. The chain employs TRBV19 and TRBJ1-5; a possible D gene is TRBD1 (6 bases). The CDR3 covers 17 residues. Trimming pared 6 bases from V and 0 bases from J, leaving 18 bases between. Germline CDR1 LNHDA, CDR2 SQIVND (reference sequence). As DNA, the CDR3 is TGTGCCAGTAGCCCTGGCAGGGGATATTATAGCAATCAGCCCCAGCATTTT. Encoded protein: CASSPGRGYYSNQPQHF.

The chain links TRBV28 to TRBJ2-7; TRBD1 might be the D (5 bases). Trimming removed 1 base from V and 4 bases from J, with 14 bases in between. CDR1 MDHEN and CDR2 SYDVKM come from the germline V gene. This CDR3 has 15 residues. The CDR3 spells CASSLSGPQAYEQYF. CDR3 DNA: TGTGCCAGCAGTTTATCCGGGCCACAGGCTTACGAGCAGTACTTC.

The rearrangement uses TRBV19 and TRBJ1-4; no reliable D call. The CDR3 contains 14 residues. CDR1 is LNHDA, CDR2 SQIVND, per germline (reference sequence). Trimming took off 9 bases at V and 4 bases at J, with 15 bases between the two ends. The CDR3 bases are TGTGCCAGAGACTCCCAGGACGGTAATGAAAAACTGTTTTTT. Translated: CARDSQDGNEKLFF.

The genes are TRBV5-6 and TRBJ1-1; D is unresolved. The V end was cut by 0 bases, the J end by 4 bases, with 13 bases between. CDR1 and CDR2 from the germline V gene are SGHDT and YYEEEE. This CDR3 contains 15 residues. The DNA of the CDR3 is TGTGCCAGCAGCTTGGGTAGGTGGGCTATCACTGAAGCTTTCTTT. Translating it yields CASSLGRWAITEAFF. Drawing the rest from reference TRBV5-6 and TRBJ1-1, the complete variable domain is DAGVTQSPTHLIKTRGQQVTLRCSPKSGHDTVSWYQQALGQGPQFIFQYYEEEERQRGNFPDRFSGHQFPNYSSELNVNALLLGDSALYLCASSLGRWAITEAFFGQGTRLTVV.

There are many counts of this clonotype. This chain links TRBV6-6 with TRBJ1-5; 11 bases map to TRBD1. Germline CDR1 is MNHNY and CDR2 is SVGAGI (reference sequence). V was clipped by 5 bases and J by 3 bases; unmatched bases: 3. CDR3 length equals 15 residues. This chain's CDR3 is CASSRDRGTNQPQHF. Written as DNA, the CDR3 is TGTGCCAGCAGTCGGGACAGGGGGACCAATCAGCCCCAGCATTTT.

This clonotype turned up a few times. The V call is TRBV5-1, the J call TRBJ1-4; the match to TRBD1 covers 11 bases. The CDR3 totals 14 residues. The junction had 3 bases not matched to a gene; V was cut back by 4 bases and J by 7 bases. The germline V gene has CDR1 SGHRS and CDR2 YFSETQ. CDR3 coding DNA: TGCGCCAGCAGCACGGACAGGGGGCGTGAAAAACTGTTTTTT. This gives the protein CASSTDRGREKLFF.

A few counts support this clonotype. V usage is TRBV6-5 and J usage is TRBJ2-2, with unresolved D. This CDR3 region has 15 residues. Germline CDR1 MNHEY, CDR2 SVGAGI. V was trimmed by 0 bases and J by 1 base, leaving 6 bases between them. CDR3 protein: CASSYSTRNTGELFF. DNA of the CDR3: TGTGCCAGCAGTTACTCTACCAGGAACACCGGGGAGCTGTTTTTT.

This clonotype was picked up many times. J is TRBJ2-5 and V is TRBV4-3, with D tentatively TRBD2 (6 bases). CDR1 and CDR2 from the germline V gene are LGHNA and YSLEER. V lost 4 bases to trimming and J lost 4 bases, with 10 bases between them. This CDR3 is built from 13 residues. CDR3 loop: CASSPGLLETQYF. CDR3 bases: TGCGCCAGCAGCCCCGGACTATTAGAGACCCAGTACTTC.

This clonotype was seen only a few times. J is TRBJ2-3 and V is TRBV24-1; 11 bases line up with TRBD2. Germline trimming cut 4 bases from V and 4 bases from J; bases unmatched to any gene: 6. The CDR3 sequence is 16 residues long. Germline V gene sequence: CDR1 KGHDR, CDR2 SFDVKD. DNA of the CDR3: TGTGCCACCAGTGACCAACTAGCGGGAGACCCAGATACGCAGTATTTT. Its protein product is CATSDQLAGDPDTQYF.